This T cell receptor beta chain appears in the sequencing data of a study of identical twins. Broader study findings: For out-of-frame beta sequences, excess twin sharing was weaker. Abundant beta clonotypes from cord blood bore fewer insertions; memory repertoires lacked this pattern.

TCRdb reanalysed the 5' RACE reads using MiXCR and keeps one entry per CDR3 protein. The table shows 350,000 to 450,000 distinct CDR3 sequences, with approximately 17% occurring only once. This clonotype was counted only a few times. The antigen is unknown. V lost 0 bases and J 3 bases, leaving 11 bases between the germline ends. The germline V gene has CDR1 SEHNR and CDR2 FQNEAQ (reference sequence). The CDR3 runs to 15 residues. All of the donors were Caucasians in good health. Sequenced: naive T cells sorted from blood. The clonotype comes from a man aged 50 or older in good health. V is TRBV7-9 and J is TRBJ1-1; no definite D call. The CDR3: CASSLARSGYTEAFF. CDR3 bases: TGTGCCAGCAGCTTAGCGCGGTCCGGGTACACTGAAGCTTTCTTT.